This record covers a single TCR beta chain. The data are from a study of response to subunit inactivated influenza vaccine. MiXCR, applied by TCRdb to the RT-PCR reads, yields one record per CDR3 protein. The table has hundreds of thousands of distinct CDR3 sequences, roughly 12% seen once; the top ten hold 9.5% to 11%. The CDR3 loop spans 14 amino acids. Germline CDR1 and CDR2: KGHDR and SFDVKD. The same sample was also studied in work on T cells expressing NK-cell markers. That study adds: Libraries used 5'RACE template switching adding universal primer site and UMIs.

The rearrangement uses TRBV24-1 and TRBJ2-3; 8 positions agree with TRBD2. The sequence was obtained from a man aged 45 to 65 who received an inactivated influenza vaccine. Sequencing was performed on PBMCs from blood, taken on the day of vaccination. The CDR3 DNA reads TGTGCTAGAGATCTGAGAGCGGGAGAAGATACGCAGTATTTT. This encodes CARDLRAGEDTQYF.